Following are 20 T cell receptor beta chains from one sample sequenced in a study of regulatory T cells in long-lasting Graves disease. Libraries of TCR beta came from iRepertoire HTBI primers plus Arm-PCR of CDR3 regions. TCRdb reanalysed the multiplex PCR reads using MiXCR and keeps one entry per CDR3 protein. The sample lists fewer than 400,000 distinct CDR3 sequences, 15% to 20% occurring once. Stated time point: newly diagnosed GD, antithyroid drugs for less than 3 months. Scientists built the TCR library using RNA that was extracted from PBMCs. Sequenced here: peripheral blood mononuclear cells (PBMCs), sampled at new diagnosis, from a patient treated with antithyroid drugs. The source is a female donor with Graves disease.

Ten or more counts support this clonotype. The rearrangement uses TRBV11-2 and TRBJ2-7; weak D call: TRBD2 (5 bases). Germline V CDR1 and CDR2: SGHAT, FQNNGV. Trimming removed 3 bases at V and 6 bases at J, with 9 bases between. The CDR3 has 12 residues. The CDR3 spells CASSFRGVEQYF. The CDR3 DNA reads as TGTGCCAGCAGCTTTCGGGGAGTCGAGCAGTACTTC.

The chain links TRBV19 to TRBJ1-1, with a tentative D call TRBD1 (5 bases). The CDR3 consists of 15 residues. From germline, CDR1 is LNHDA and CDR2 SQIVND (reference sequence). With 1 base removed from V and 0 bases from J, the gap between germline ends came to 9 bases. Here the CDR3 DNA reads TGTGCCAGTAGTATAGGGGGCAGGATGAACACTGAAGCTTTCTTT. Encoded protein: CASSIGGRMNTEAFF.

This chain links TRBV11-2 with TRBJ2-5, with TRBD2 matching 8 bases. The J segment lost 1 base and the V segment lost 6 bases, leaving 4 bases of the junction unmatched. Germline V CDR1 and CDR2: SGHAT, FQNNGV. The CDR3 contains 14 residues. In nucleotides, the CDR3 is TGTGCCAGCAGGGCGACTAGCGCCCAAGAGACCCAGTACTTC. It translates to CASRATSAQETQYF. The full variable domain, rest sourced from reference TRBV11-2 and TRBJ2-5, is EAGVAQSPRYKIIEKRQSVAFWCNPISGHATLYWYQQILGQGPKLLIQFQNNGVVDDSQLPKDRFSAERLKGVDSTLKIQPAKLEDSAVYLCASRATSAQETQYFGPGTRLLVL.

This clonotype was counted only a few times. The chain links TRBV5-1 to TRBJ1-3; D is possibly TRBD1 (6 bases). Trimming removed 7 bases from V and 3 bases from J, with 11 bases in between. This CDR3 contains 13 residues. Germline loops: CDR1 SGHRS, CDR2 YFSETQ. The CDR3 is CASSIRGGNTIYF. Written as DNA, the CDR3 is TGCGCCAGCTCAATCAGGGGTGGAAACACCATATATTTT.

This clonotype came up many times. The J gene is TRBJ2-5, the V gene TRBV12-3 or TRBV12-4; 7 nucleotides agree with TRBD2. The V and J ends lost 5 bases and 3 bases, in that order; junction bases with no gene match: 12. The CDR3 has 16 amino acids. CDR3 nucleotide sequence: TGTGCCAGCAGTGAGGCTGGGGGACTAATTGAAGAGACCCAGTACTTC. Translating gives CASSEAGGLIEETQYF.

About this clonotype itself: A far larger clone is just one base off, so this is likely a read error. The rearrangement joins TRBV11-3 to TRBJ2-1; D gene ambiguous. CDR1 and CDR2 from the germline V gene are SGHNT and YENEEA. The CDR3 sequence is 15 residues long. Trimming stripped 4 bases from V and 10 bases from J, with 20 bases between. For the CDR3, the DNA is TGTGCCAGCAGCTCCCCCCGGGCCGGGCATTACGAGCAGTTCTTC. Protein sequence: CASSSPRAGHYEQFF.

This clonotype was detected many times. J is TRBJ1-5 and V is TRBV24-1; TRBD1 matches 8 bases. CDR3 length equals 13 residues. Trimming took 7 bases from V and 4 from J; bases not matched to a gene: 2. Germline V gives CDR1 KGHDR, CDR2 SFDVKD. The CDR3 DNA is TGTGCCACCAGCAGACAGGGGAATCAGCCCCAGCATTTT. Translating it yields CATSRQGNQPQHF.

The genes are TRBV6-1 and TRBJ1-4, with D perhaps matching TRBD1 (6 bases). Germline-derived CDR1 and CDR2 are MNHNS and SASEGT. The CDR3 is 15 residues long. V was pared by 7 bases and J by 5 bases, with 17 bases between. CDR3 sequence: CASTPGRGMNEKLFF. In DNA form, the CDR3 reads TGTGCCAGCACACCTGGCAGGGGTATGAATGAAAAACTGTTTTTT.

This clonotype was seen at least ten times. The chain carries TRBV28 and TRBJ2-2; 8 bases map to TRBD2. This CDR3 comprises 15 residues. Per germline, CDR1 MDHEN and CDR2 SYDVKM. The V gene end was trimmed by 6 bases and the J gene end by 5 bases; junction bases not matched to a gene: 8. CDR3 bases: TGTGCCAGCAGCCCTGGGACTAGGGGAACCGGGGAGCTGTTTTTT. This gives the protein CASSPGTRGTGELFF.

This chain uses TRBV5-1 with TRBJ1-2, with D perhaps TRBD1 (6 bases). From germline, CDR1 is SGHRS and CDR2 YFSETQ. The CDR3 length is 14 residues. With 3 bases removed from V and 8 bases from J, the gap between germline ends came to 17 bases. The CDR3 nucleotides are TGCGCCAGCAGCTACCAAGGCAAACAGGGCGGCTACACCTTC. It is translated as CASSYQGKQGGYTF.

Details on this clonotype: Possible read error: a much larger clone is one base away. The chain employs TRBV10-3 and TRBJ1-5; 9 nucleotides agree with TRBD1. Germline V gives CDR1 ENHRY, CDR2 SYGVKD. This CDR3 has 19 residues. CDR3 DNA sequence: TGTGCCATCAGCCAGAGGGGGACAGGGTCGGGGCCTAGCAATCAGCCCCAGCAGTTT. Protein product: CAISQRGTGSGPSNQPQQF.

This chain uses TRBV11-2 with TRBJ2-1; unclear D gene. The CDR3 is 15 amino acids. Germline V gene data show CDR1 as SGHAT and CDR2 as FQNNGV. V was shortened by 4 bases and J by 0 bases, with 10 bases between the two germline ends. The chain's CDR3 is CASSSNTGSYNEQFF. The CDR3 region has the DNA TGTGCCAGCAGCTCCAACACCGGCTCCTACAATGAGCAGTTCTTC. Based on the CDR3 plus reference TRBV11-2 and TRBJ2-1, the full variable domain is EAGVAQSPRYKIIEKRQSVAFWCNPISGHATLYWYQQILGQGPKLLIQFQNNGVVDDSQLPKDRFSAERLKGVDSTLKIQPAKLEDSAVYLCASSSNTGSYNEQFFGPGTRLTVL.

This clonotype was seen a handful of times. In DNA form, the CDR3 reads TGCGCCAGCAGCCCCGTAATTGGGTCAACTAATGAAAAACTGTTTTTT. Its protein is CASSPVIGSTNEKLFF. The J gene is TRBJ1-4, the V gene TRBV4-1; D call uncertain. Germline V gene data show CDR1 as MGHRA and CDR2 as YSYEKL. V lost 4 bases to trimming and J lost 0 bases, with 12 bases between them. The CDR3 loop spans 16 amino acids.

This clonotype was found many times. The genes are TRBV10-2 and TRBJ2-1, with D perhaps assigned TRBD1 or TRBD2 (6 bases each). Between the trimmed V and J ends, which lost 3 bases and 4 bases, there was a span of 13 bases. From germline, CDR1 is WSHSY and CDR2 SAAADI. The length of the CDR3 is 15 residues. CDR3 sequence (DNA): TGCGCCAGCAGTGAAAGGGGGGAGAGGTACAATGAGCAGTTCTTC. It yields the protein CASSERGERYNEQFF.

This clonotype was seen many times. The chain has TRBV30 and TRBJ1-1, with 7 positions matching TRBD1. The germline V gene has CDR1 GTSNPN and CDR2 SVGIG (reference sequence). Trimming took 0 bases from V and 8 from J; bases not matched to a gene: 6. The CDR3 spans 13 residues. CDR3 amino acids: CAWSVGRGVEAFF. The CDR3 DNA reads TGTGCCTGGAGTGTCGGCAGGGGGGTGGAAGCTTTCTTT.

This clonotype was picked up many times. This chain connects TRBV18 to TRBJ2-5, with a weak D call TRBD2 (6 bases). CDR1 and CDR2 from the germline V gene are KGHSH and LQKENI. V gave up 3 bases and J gave up 2 bases, with 10 bases separating them. The CDR3 is 14 residues long. The CDR3, as DNA: TGTGCCAGCTCACCCGCTAGCGCTCAAGAGACCCAGTACTTC. This gives the protein CASSPASAQETQYF.

This clonotype was counted between two and nine times. Given a much more abundant clone one base away, this may be a read error. The V call is TRBV19, the J call TRBJ2-5; 11 bases fit TRBD2. This CDR3 is 12 amino acids long. Germline-derived CDR1 and CDR2 are LNHDA and SQIVND (reference sequence). The CDR3 coding sequence is TGTGCCAGTAGTGCGGCTAGCGGGGGGTATGACTTC. Translated: CASSAASGGYDF. Full variable domain (missing parts from reference TRBV19 and TRBJ2-5): DGGITQSPKYLFRKEGQNVTLSCEQNLNHDAMYWYRQDPGQGLRLIYYSQIVNDFQKGDIAEGYSVSREKKESFPLTVTSAQKNPTAFYLCASSAASGGYDFGPGTRLLVL.

This clonotype was counted a few times. The conserved closing phenylalanine or tryptophan is absent in this CDR3, likely reflecting a read error. The limits of the CDR3 on the DNA are not certain, so only TCRdb's listed CDR3 is given. The V and J genes are TRBV12-3 or TRBV12-4 and TRBJ2-4; the table names TRBD2, a call not compared with the DNA. Inclusive of both ends, the CDR3 amounts to 13 amino acids. CDR3 residues: CASSLRQRGTFGP.

The chain links TRBV11-3 to TRBJ2-7; TRBD2 matches at 11 bases. Germline lookup yields CDR1 SGHNT and CDR2 YENEEA. The CDR3 totals 14 residues. The CDR3 DNA reads TGTGCCAGCAGCTTAACTAGCGGGAGCTACGAGCCGTACGTC. It translates to CASSLTSGSYEPYV.

In the case of this clonotype: A far larger clone is off by one base, so a read error is likely. J is TRBJ2-3 and V is TRBV2, with a weak D call TRBD2 (8 bases). The J call is uncertain, as TRBJ2-5 better fits the DNA end. This CDR3 comprises 12 residues. Germline V gene data show CDR1 as SNHLY and CDR2 as FYNNEI. This chain's CDR3 is CATGTAGGTQYF. In DNA form, the CDR3 reads TGTGCGACAGGGACTGCGGGGGGGACCCAGTACTTC.